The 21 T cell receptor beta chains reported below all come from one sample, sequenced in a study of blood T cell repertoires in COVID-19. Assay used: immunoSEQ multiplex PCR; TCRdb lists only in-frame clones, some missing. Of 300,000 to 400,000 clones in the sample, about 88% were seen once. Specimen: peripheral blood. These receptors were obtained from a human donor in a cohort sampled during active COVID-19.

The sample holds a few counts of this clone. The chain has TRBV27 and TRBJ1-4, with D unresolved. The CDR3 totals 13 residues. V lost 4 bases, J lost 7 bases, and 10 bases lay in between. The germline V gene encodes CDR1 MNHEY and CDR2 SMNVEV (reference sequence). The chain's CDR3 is CASSYAGVEKLFF. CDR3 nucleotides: TGTGCCAGCAGTTATGCCGGGGTTGAAAAACTGTTTTTT.

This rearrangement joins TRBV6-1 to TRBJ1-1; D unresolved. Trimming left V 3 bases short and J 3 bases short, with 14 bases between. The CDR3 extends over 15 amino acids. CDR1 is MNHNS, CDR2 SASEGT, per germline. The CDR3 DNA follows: TGTGCCAGCAGTGACGGAGGTTTTACGCACACTGAAGCTTTCTTT. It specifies CASSDGGFTHTEAFF.

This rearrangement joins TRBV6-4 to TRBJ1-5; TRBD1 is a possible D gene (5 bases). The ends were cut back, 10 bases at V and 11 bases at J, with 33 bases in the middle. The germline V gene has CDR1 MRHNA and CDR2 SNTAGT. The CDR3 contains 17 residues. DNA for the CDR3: TGTGCCACTCCTCTACAACTCGTGCCGGGACTGTTTGGGTCCCAGCATTTT. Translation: CATPLQLVPGLFGSQHF.

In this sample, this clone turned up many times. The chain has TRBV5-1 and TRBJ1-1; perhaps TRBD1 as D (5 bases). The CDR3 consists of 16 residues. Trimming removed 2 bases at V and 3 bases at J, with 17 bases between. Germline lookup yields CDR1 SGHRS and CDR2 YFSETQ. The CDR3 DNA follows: TGCGCCAGCAGCTTAGGACGGGGGAATGGGGACACTGAAGCTTTCTTT. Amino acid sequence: CASSLGRGNGDTEAFF.

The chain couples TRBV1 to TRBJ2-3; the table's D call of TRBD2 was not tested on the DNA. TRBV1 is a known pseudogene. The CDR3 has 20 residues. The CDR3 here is CTSSLTMAGPREASTDTQYF. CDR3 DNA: TGCACCAGCAGCCTTACCATGGCCGGTCCTCGGGAGGCAAGCACAGATACGCAGTATTTT.

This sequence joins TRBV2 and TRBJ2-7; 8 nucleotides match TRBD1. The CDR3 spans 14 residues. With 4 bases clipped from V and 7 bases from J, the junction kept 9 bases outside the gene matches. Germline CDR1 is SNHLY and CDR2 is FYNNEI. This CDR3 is CASSAIGQGAEQYF. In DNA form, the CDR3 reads TGTGCCAGCAGTGCTATCGGACAGGGTGCGGAGCAGTACTTC.

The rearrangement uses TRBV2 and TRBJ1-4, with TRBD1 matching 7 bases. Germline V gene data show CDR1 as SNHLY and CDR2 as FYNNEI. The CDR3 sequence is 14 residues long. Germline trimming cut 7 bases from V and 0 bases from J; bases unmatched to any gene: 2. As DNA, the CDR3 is TGTGCCAGCACTACAGGGGCAACTAATGAAAAACTGTTTTTT. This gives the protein CASTTGATNEKLFF.

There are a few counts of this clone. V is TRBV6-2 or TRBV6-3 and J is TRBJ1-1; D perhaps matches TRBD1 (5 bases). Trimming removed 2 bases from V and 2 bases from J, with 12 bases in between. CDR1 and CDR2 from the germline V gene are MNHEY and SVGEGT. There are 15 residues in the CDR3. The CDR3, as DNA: TGTGCCAGCAGTTACGGGTTCGACAGTAACACTGAAGCTTTCTTT. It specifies CASSYGFDSNTEAFF.

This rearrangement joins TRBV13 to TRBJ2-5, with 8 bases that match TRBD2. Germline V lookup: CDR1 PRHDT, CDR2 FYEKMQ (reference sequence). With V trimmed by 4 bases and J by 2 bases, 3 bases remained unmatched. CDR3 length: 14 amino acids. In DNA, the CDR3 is TGTGCCAGCAGCTCGCGGGGGGAACAAGAGACCCAGTACTTC. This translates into CASSSRGEQETQYF.

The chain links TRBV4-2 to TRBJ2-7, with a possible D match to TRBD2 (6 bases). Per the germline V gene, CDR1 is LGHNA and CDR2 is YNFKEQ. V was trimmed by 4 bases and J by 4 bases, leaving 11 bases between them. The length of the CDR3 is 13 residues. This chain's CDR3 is CASSPMEGYEQYF. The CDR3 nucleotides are TGTGCCAGCAGCCCGATGGAGGGGTACGAGCAGTACTTC.

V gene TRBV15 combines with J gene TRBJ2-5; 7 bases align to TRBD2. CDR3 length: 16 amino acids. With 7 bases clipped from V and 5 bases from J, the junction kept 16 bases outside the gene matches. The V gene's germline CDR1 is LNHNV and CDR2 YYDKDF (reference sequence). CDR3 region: CATIQIAAGSSETQYF. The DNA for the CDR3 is TGTGCCACCATCCAAATAGCAGCGGGAAGTAGCGAGACCCAGTACTTC.

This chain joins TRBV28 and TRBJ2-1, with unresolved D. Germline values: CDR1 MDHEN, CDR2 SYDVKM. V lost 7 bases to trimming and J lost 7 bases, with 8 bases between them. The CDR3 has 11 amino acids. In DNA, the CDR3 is TGTGCCAGCACCCGTCTTAATGAGCAGTTCTTC. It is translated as CASTRLNEQFF.

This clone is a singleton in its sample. CDR3 bases: TGCACCAGCAACCCGGACAGGGGGCGCGATGGCTACACCTTC. It translates to CTSNPDRGRDGYTF. The chain employs TRBV1 and TRBJ1-2; the table assigns TRBD1, which was not confirmed against the DNA. TRBV1 counts as a pseudogene. This CDR3 region has 14 residues.

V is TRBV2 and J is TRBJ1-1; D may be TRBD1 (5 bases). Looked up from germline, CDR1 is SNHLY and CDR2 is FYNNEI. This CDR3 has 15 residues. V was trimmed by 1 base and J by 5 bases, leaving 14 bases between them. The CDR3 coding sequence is TGTGCCAGCAGTGAAGGAAGGGGATTGAGGACTGAAGCTTTCTTT. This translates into CASSEGRGLRTEAFF.

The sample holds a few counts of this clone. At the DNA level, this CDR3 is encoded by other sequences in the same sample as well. CDR3 loop: CASSLAGNTGELFF. Here the CDR3 DNA reads TGCGCCAGCAGCTTGGCAGGGAACACCGGGGAGCTGTTTTTT. This rearrangement joins TRBV5-1 to TRBJ2-2; D remains ambiguous. V gave up 0 bases and J gave up 1 base, with 4 bases separating them. The CDR3 spans 14 residues. CDR1 and CDR2 (germline): SGHRS, YFSETQ.

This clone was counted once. CDR3 in amino acids: CASSLQGVSYGYTF. DNA of the CDR3: TGTGCCAGCAGCTTACAGGGGGTATCCTATGGCTACACCTTC. The J gene is TRBJ1-2, the V gene TRBV7-9; 7 bases agree with TRBD1. The V gene's germline CDR1 is SEHNR and CDR2 FQNEAQ (reference sequence). CDR3 length: 14 residues. The V and J ends lost 2 bases and 4 bases, in that order; junction bases with no gene match: 4.

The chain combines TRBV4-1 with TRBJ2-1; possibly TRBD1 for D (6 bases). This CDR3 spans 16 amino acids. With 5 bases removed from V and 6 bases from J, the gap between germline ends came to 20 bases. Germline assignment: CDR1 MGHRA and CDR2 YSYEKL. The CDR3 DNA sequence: TGCGCCAGCAGCTCCACAGGGTCCGGTGGCGGCAATGAGCAGTTCTTC. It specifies CASSSTGSGGGNEQFF.

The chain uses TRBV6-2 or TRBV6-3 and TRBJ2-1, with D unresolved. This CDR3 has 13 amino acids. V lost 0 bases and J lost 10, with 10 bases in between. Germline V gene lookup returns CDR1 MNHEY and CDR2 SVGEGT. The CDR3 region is CASSYSRIGEQFF. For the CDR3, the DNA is TGTGCCAGCAGTTACTCGAGGATTGGGGAGCAGTTCTTC.

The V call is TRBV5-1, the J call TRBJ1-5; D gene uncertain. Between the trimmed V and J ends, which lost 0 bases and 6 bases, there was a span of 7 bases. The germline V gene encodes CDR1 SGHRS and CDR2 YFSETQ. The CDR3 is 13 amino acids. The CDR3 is CASSLDQAQPQHF. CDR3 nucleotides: TGCGCCAGCAGCTTGGACCAGGCTCAGCCCCAGCATTTT.

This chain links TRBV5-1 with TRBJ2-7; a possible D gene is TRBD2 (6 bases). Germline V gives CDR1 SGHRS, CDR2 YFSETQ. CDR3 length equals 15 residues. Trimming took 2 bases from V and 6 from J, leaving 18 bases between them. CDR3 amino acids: CASSFGTGGGGEQYF. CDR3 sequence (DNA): TGCGCCAGCAGCTTCGGGACTGGGGGAGGAGGCGAGCAGTACTTC. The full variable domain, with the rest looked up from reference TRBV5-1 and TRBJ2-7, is KAGVTQTPRYLIKTRGQQVTLSCSPISGHRSVSWYQQTPGQGLQFLFEYFSETQRNKGNFPGRFSGRQFSNSRSEMNVSTLELGDSALYLCASSFGTGGGGEQYFGPGTRLTVT.

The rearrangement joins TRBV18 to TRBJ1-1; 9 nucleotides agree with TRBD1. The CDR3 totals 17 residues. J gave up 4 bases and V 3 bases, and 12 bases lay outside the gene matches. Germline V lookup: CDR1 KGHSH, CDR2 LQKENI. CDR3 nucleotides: TGTGCCAGCTCACCCCCCGGACAGGGGTCGGTGGGCACTGAAGCTTTCTTT. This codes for CASSPPGQGSVGTEAFF.